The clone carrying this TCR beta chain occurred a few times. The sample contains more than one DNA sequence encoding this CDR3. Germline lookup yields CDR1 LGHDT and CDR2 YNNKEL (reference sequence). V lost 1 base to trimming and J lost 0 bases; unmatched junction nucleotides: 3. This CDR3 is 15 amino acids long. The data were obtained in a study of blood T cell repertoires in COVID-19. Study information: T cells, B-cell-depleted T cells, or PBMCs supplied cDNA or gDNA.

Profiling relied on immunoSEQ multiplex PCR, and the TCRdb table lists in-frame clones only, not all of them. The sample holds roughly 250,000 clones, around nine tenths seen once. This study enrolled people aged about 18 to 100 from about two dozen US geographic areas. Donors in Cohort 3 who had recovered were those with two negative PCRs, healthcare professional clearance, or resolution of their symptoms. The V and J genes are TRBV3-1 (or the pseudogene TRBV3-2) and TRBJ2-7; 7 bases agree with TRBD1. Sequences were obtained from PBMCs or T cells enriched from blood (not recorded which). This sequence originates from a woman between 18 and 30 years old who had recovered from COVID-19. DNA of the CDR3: TGTGCCAGCAGCCAAGGTTGGGACAGCTCCTACGAGCAGTACTTC. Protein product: CASSQGWDSSYEQYF.